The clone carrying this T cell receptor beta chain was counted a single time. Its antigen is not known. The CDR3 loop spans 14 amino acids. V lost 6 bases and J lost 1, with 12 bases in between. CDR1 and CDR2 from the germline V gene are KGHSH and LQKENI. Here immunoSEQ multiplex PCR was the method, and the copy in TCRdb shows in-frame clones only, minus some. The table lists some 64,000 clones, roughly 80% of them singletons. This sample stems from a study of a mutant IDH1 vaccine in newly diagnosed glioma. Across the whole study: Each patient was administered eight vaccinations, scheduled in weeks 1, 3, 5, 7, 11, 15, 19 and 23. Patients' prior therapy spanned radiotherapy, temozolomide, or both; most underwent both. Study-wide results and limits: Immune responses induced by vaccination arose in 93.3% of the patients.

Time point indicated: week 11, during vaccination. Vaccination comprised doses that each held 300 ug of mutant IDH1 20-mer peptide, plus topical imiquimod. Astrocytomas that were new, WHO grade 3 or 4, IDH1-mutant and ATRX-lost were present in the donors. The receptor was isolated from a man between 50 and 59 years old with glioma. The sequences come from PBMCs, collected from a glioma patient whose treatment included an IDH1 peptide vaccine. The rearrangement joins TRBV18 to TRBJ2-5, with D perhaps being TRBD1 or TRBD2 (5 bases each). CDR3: CASSPRGVQETQYF. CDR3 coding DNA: TGTGCCAGCTCGCCAAGGGGAGTCCAAGAGACCCAGTACTTC.